The T cell receptor beta chain described here comes from a study of shared clonotypes between healthy human individuals. Study-level findings and limits: It was observed that about 5% of naive CD4 clonotypes were shared across a few donors. Among donors, sharing of clonotypes was expected to be affected by sequencing depth.

Donors included only healthy HIV-negative adults lacking recent acute infections or vaccinations. About this clone itself: What it binds is not known.

On sorted subsets, replicate PCRs used approximately 200 ng DNA, or around 30,000 T cell genomes. The protocol was immunoSEQ multiplex PCR, while the TCRdb copy is restricted to in-frame clones and leaves out a portion. The sample comprises around 2,000,000 clones, 95% of which are singletons, and more than 0.1% rests with the top ten. This sequence originates from a man between 18 and 35 years old in good health. Sequenced sample: naive CD4+ T cells sorted from blood. Subset in this sample: CD45RA+ positively selected.

The CDR3 loop is CASSFYSGQETQYF. The CDR3 coding sequence is TGCGCCAGCAGCTTTTATAGCGGACAAGAGACCCAGTACTTC. This sequence joins TRBV5-1 and TRBJ2-5, with a tentative D call TRBD2 (6 bases). Trimming stripped 2 bases from V and 2 bases from J, with 10 bases between. The CDR3 is 14 amino acids. Germline V lookup: CDR1 SGHRS, CDR2 YFSETQ.